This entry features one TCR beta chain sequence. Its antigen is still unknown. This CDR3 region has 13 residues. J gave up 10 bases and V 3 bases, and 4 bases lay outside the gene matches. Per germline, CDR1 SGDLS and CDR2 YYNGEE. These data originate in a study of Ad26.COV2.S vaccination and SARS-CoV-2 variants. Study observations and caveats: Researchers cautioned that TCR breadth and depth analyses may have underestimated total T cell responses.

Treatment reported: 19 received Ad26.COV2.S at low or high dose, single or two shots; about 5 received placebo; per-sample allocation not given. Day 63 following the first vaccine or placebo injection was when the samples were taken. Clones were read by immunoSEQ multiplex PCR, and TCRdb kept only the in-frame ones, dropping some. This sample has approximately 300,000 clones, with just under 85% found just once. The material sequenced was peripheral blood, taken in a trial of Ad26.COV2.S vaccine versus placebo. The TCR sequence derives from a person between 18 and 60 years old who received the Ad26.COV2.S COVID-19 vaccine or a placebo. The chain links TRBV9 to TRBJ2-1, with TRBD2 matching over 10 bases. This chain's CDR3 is CASSAMTSGEQFF. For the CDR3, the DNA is TGTGCCAGCAGCGCCATGACTAGCGGGGAGCAGTTCTTC.